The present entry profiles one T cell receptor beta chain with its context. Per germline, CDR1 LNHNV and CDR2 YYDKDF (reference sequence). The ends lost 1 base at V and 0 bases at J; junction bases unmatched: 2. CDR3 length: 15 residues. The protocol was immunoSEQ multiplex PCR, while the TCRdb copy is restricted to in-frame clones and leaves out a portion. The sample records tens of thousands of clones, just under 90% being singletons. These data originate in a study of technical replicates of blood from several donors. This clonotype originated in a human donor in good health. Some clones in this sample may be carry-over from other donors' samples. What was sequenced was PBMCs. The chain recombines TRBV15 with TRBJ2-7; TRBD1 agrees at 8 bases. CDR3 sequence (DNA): TGTGCCACCAGCAGAGGACAGGGGAACTCCTACGAGCAGTACTTC. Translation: CATSRGQGNSYEQYF. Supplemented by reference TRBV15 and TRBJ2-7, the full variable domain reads DAMVIQNPRYQVTQFGKPVTLSCSQTLNHNVMYWYQQKSSQAPKLLFHYYDKDFNNEADTPDNFQSRRPNTSFCFLDIRSPGLGDTAMYLCATSRGQGNSYEQYFGPGTRLTVT.